This paragraph covers one TCR beta chain sequence. With V trimmed by 8 bases and J by 1 base, 8 bases remained unmatched. Per the germline V gene, CDR1 is MDHEN and CDR2 is SYDVKM. The CDR3 runs to 15 residues. Profiled with immunoSEQ multiplex PCR; TCRdb holds only in-frame clones, not every one. The repertoire holds 100,000 or so clones, with approximately 91% as singletons. This sample is part of a study of T cell changes during pregnancy in multiple sclerosis. The clonotype originates from a female donor with multiple sclerosis, enrolled in a pregnancy study. The sequencing used peripheral blood, collected after pregnancy. V and J are TRBV28 and TRBJ2-1, with 7 bases matching TRBD2. The CDR3 loop reads CASGTGLGSYNEQFF. CDR3 DNA: TGTGCCAGCGGCACCGGACTAGGGTCCTACAATGAGCAGTTCTTC.